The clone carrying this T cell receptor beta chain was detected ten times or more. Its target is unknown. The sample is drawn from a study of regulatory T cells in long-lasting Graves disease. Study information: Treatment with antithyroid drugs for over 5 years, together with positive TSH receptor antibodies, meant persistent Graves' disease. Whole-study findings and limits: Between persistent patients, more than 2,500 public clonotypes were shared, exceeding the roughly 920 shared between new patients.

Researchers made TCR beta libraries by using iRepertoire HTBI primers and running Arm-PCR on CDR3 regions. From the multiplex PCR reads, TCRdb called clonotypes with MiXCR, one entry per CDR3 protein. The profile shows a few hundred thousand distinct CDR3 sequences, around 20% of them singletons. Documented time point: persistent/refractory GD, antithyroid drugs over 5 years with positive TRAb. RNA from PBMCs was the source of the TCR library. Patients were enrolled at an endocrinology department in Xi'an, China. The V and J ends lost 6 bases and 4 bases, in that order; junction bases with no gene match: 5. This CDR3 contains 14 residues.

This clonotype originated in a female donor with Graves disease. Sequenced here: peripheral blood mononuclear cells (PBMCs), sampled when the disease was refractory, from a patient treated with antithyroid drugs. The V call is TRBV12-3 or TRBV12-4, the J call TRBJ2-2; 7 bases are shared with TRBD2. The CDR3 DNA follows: TGTGCCAGCAGGCGGGTAGCGGGCACCGGGGAGCTGTTTTTT. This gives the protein CASRRVAGTGELFF.